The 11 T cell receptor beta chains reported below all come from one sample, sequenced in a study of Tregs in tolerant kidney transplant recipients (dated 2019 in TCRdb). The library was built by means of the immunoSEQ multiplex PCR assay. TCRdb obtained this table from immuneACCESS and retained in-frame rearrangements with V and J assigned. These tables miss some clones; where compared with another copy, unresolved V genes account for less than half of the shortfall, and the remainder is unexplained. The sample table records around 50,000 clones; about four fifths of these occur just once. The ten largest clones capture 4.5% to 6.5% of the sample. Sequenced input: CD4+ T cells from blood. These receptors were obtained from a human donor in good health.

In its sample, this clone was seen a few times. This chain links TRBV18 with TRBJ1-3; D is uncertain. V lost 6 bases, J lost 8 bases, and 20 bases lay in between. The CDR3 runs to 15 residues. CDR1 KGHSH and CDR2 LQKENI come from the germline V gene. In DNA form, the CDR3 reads TGTGCCAGCTCGTACACAGCGGCCGGAGACGACACCATATATTTT. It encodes CASSYTAAGDDTIYF.

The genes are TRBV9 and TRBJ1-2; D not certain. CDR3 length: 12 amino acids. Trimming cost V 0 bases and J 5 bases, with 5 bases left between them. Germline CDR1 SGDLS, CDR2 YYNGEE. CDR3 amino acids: CASSVGRYGYTF. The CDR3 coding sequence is TGTGCCAGCAGCGTAGGAAGGTATGGCTACACCTTC.

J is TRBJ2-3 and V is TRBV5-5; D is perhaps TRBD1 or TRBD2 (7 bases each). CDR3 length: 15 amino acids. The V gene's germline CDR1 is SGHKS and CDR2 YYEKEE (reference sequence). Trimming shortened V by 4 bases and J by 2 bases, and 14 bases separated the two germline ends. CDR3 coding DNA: TGTGCCAGCAGCCCCAGGGGGGGTTACACAGATACGCAGTATTTT. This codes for CASSPRGGYTDTQYF.

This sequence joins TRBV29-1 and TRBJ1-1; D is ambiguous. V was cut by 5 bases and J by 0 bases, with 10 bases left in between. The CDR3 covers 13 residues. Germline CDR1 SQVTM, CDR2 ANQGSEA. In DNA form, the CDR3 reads TGCAGCGTTACCTTAGGTATGAACACTGAAGCTTTCTTT. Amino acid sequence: CSVTLGMNTEAFF.

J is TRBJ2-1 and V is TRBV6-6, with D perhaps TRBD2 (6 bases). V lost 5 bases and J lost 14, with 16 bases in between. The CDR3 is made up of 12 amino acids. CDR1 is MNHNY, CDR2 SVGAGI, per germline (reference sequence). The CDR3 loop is CASSASGRREFF. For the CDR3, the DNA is TGTGCCAGCAGTGCAAGCGGGCGGCGAGAGTTCTTC.

Here the CDR3 reads CASSTGREETQYF. The CDR3 DNA reads TGTGCCAGCAGCACCGGCCGGGAAGAGACCCAGTACTTC. The V call is TRBV7-6, the J call TRBJ2-5; no definite D call. V was clipped by 5 bases and J by 3 bases, with 10 bases between them. In germline, CDR1 is SGHVS, CDR2 FNYEAQ. The CDR3 spans 13 residues.

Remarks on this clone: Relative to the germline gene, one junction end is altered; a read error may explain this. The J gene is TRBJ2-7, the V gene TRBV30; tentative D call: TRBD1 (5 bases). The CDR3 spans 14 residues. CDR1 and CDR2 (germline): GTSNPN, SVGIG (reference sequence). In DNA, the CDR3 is TGTGCCTGGACGAAACAGGTGGGGTCCAGTACGCGGAACTTC. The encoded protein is CAWTKQVGSSTRNF.

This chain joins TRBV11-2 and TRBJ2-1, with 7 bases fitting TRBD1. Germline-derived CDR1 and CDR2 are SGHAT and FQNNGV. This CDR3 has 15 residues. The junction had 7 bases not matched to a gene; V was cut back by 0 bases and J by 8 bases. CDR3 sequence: CASSLDRQRGHEQFF. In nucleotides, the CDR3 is TGTGCCAGCAGCTTAGATCGTCAGAGGGGGCATGAGCAGTTCTTC.

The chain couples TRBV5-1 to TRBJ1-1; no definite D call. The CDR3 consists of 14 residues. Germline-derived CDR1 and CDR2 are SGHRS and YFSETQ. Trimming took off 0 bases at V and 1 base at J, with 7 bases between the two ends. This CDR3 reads CASSLGTGNTEAFF. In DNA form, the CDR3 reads TGCGCCAGCAGCTTGGGGACCGGGAACACTGAAGCTTTCTTT. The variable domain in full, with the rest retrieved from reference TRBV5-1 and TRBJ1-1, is KAGVTQTPRYLIKTRGQQVTLSCSPISGHRSVSWYQQTPGQGLQFLFEYFSETQRNKGNFPGRFSGRQFSNSRSEMNVSTLELGDSALYLCASSLGTGNTEAFFGQGTRLTVV.

The DNA for the CDR3 is TGTGCCAGCAGCTCCCCTGTTAGGAATGAGCAGTTCTTC. Encoded protein: CASSSPVRNEQFF. The genes are TRBV11-3 and TRBJ2-1, with D hard to call. Trimming stripped 4 bases from V and 7 bases from J, with 11 bases between. Germline CDR1 is SGHNT and CDR2 is YENEEA. The CDR3 length is 13 residues. Supplemented by reference TRBV11-3 and TRBJ2-1, the full variable domain reads EAGVVQSPRYKIIEKKQPVAFWCNPISGHNTLYWYLQNLGQGPELLIRYENEEAVDDSQLPKDRFSAERLKGVDSTLKIQPAELGDSAVYLCASSSPVRNEQFFGPGTRLTVL.

This CDR3 is CASSLYPPGLAGETYEQYF. The CDR3 nucleotides are TGTGCCAGCAGCTTGTACCCACCGGGACTAGCGGGTGAGACCTACGAGCAGTACTTC. V and J are TRBV7-2 and TRBJ2-7, with TRBD2 matching over 12 bases. With V trimmed by 3 bases and J by 2 bases, 14 bases remained unmatched. CDR1 is SGHTA, CDR2 FQGNSA, per germline. This CDR3 region has 19 residues.